This T cell receptor beta chain derives from a study of technical replicates of blood from a few donors. Profiled with immunoSEQ multiplex PCR; TCRdb holds only in-frame clones, not every one. The sample holds fewer than 90,000 clones, 89% seen once. CDR3 length: 13 residues. Per germline, CDR1 MNHEY and CDR2 SVGAGI. V dropped 2 bases and J dropped 7 bases, with 12 bases sitting between them. The clonotype originates from a human donor in good health. Sequenced input: T cells isolated from PBMCs. The gene calls are TRBV6-5 and TRBJ2-7, with a weak D call TRBD2 (5 bases). The CDR3 region has the DNA TGTGCCAGCAGTTACCCTTCGACGGGAGAGCAGTACTTC. This gives the protein CASSYPSTGEQYF.